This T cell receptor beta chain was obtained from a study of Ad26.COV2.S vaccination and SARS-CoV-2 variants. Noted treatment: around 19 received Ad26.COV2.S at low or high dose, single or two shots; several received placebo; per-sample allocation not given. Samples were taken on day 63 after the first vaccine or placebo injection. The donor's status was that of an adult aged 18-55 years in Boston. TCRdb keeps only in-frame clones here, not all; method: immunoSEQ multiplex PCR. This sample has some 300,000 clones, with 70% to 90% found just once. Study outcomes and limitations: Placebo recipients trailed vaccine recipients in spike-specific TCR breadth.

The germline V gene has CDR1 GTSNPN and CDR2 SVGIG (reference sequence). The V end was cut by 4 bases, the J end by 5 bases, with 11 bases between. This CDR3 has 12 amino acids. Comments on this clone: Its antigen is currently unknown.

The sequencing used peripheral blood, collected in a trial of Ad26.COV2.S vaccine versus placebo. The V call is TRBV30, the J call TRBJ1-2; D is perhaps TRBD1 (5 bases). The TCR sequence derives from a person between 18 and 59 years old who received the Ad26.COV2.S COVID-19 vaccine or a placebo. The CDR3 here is CAWMVEGYGYTF. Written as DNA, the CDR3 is TGTGCCTGGATGGTTGAGGGGTATGGCTACACCTTC. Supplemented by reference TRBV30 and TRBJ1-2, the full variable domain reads SQTIHQWPATLVQPVGSPLSLECTVEGTSNPNLYWYRQAAGRGLQLLFYSVGIGQISSEVPQNLSASRPQDRQFILSSKKLLLSDSGFYLCAWMVEGYGYTFGSGTRLTVV.